This T cell receptor (beta chain) was profiled in a study of T-cell memory formation after mild COVID-19. In the study overall: Across donors, TCR clusters were largely donor specific.

Each CDR3 protein is one row after TCRdb ran MiXCR on the 5' RACE reads. The sample has about 390,000 distinct CDR3 sequences; approximately 15% are singletons. This CDR3 contains 15 residues. V shed 6 bases and J 9 bases; nucleotides not matched to a gene: 8. CDR1 is MNHEY and CDR2 is SVGEGT in the germline V gene. Sample: PBMCs or a T cell subset sorted from them (not recorded which). This chain joins TRBV6-2 or TRBV6-3 and TRBJ1-6; TRBD1 matches at 10 bases. The TCR comes from a man aged 18 to 29 who had mild COVID-19 (a few samples of this study predate the infection). Cell type and time point are not known. The CDR3 DNA sequence: TGTGCCAGCAGCATCCGGGACAGGGGCTTTTCACCCCTCCACTTT. Translating it yields CASSIRDRGFSPLHF.